This T cell receptor (beta chain) is drawn from a study of CD8 T cells in ankylosing spondylitis (TCRdb year 2017). Study-wide context: The study set out to find disease-linked TCR variants by profiling T cell receptor beta repertoires in ankylosing spondylitis patients and healthy donors. The whole study cohort included some 100 healthy donors and over 20 ankylosing spondylitis patients. Samples of peripheral blood were taken, and for ankylosing spondylitis patients, synovial fluid was collected as well. Points the paper makes about the study in general: Some of the motif variants had been reported before in the synovial fluid and blood of reactive arthritis patients, a finding that suggests common disease-initiation mechanisms. A CD8+ phenotype was shown by the disease-linked clones, which were found at relatively low frequencies in peripheral blood. The disease-linked clones were reported as significantly enriched in matched synovial fluid samples from ankylosing spondylitis patients. Blood from ankylosing spondylitis patients appeared to be characterized by a TCR beta motif composed of under 10 highly homologous amino acid variants.

The junction carries 14 bases between V and J, which are trimmed by 6 bases and 3 bases respectively. The germline V gene provides CDR1 KGHSH and CDR2 LQKENI. The CDR3 contains 14 residues, cysteine and phenylalanine counted. Of the read, only the CDR3 DNA is kept; its 42 bases are in frame from base 1. This clonotype was recorded a few times. Its antigen remains unidentified. No much larger clonotype is one base removed from it; base qualities were not supplied. For each ankylosing spondylitis patient, the synovial fluid sample was matched to a blood sample from that same patient. Sequencing took place on an Illumina HiSeq 2500. Quantitative 5'-RACE with molecular barcodes was used to prepare TCR beta libraries. As for the original processing: A new computational method based on a probabilistic model of VDJ rearrangement was used to identify disease-linked TCR variants. The public sequencing data were trimmed at Q25 with fastp and processed into clonotypes with MiXCR by TCRdb, which kept only in-frame beta chains. Each entry is one CDR3 protein sequence, shown with its most common DNA and genes. None of the V and J calls come from the authors' own analysis; TCRdb made them. This sample is represented by about 150,000 distinct CDR3 sequences; 25% to 35% of them were singletons. The ten largest make up 6% of the sample.

This receptor chain uses TRBV18 and TRBJ2-5; a confident D gene designation cannot be given. This receptor was taken from a male donor with ankylosing spondylitis. The specimen sequenced was synovial fluid, either unsorted or a sorted T cell fraction (not recorded which). The base sequence is TGTGCCAGCTCGCCGCCTAACCATAAAGAGACCCAGTACTTC. The resulting protein is CASSPPNHKETQYF.